The present T cell receptor beta chain was sequenced within a study of control samples from healthy donors and cancer patients. Method: immunoSEQ multiplex PCR; TCRdb's copy keeps in-frame clones and lacks some. The sample contains 98,000 or so clones, roughly 78% of which appear only once. Sequenced: blood. The TCR originated in a man in his fifties or sixties in good health.

The CDR3, as DNA: TGTGCCAGCAGTTACCAGGGGCGGAGGGGGAATGAGCAGTTCTTC. Protein product: CASSYQGRRGNEQFF. This chain connects TRBV6-5 to TRBJ2-1, with D tentatively TRBD1 or TRBD2 (6 bases each). Trimming cost V 2 bases and J 7 bases, with 15 bases left between them. There are 15 residues in the CDR3. Per germline, CDR1 MNHEY and CDR2 SVGAGI.